This TCR beta chain was identified during a study of OX40 agonist ivuxolimab in advanced cancers. Sequencing was performed with immunoSEQ multiplex PCR; in TCRdb, only in-frame clones are kept and a portion is missing. The sample yields 55,000 to 70,000 clones, 84% seen once. Per the germline V gene, CDR1 is PRHDT and CDR2 is FYEKMQ (reference sequence). Trimming cost V 4 bases and J 9 bases, with 18 bases left between them. This CDR3 is built from 14 residues. The chain employs TRBV13 and TRBJ2-5; weak D call: TRBD2 (6 bases). The sample in question was CD4+ or CD8+ T cells sorted from blood, obtained in a trial of the OX40 agonist ivuxolimab. The receptor was derived from an adult with an advanced solid tumor such as melanoma, head and neck, liver or kidney cancer. CDR3 in amino acids: CASSSRLGGGAQYF. DNA for the CDR3: TGTGCCAGCAGCTCAAGACTGGGGGGTGGGGCCCAGTACTTC.